This T cell receptor beta chain emerged from a study of blood T cells in healthy people across ages. A second PCR of about 7 to 11 cycles used a sample-barcoded 5' primer and a J-beta primer mix. Tagging of each cDNA molecule was performed by a template-switch adaptor with 12 random nucleotides. TCRdb independently ran MiXCR on the 5' RACE reads; one entry per CDR3 protein. The sample holds roughly 800,000 distinct CDR3 sequences, roughly 25% seen once. This clonotype was counted a few times. These records were also assigned to another study, of T cells of mothers and their children. From that study: Related mother-child pairs shared slightly more overlap than unrelated pairs, but the difference was non-significant.

This TCR was sampled from a boy between 10 and 17 years old in good health. The sequencing input was blood.

The CDR3 nucleotides read TGTGCCAGCAGCCAAGGAACGAAGTCCTCCTACGAGCAGTACTTC. Protein product: CASSQGTKSSYEQYF. V gene TRBV3-1 combines with J gene TRBJ2-1; no clear D. The DNA end is more similar to TRBJ2-7, so the J call may be wrong. Germline assignment: CDR1 LGHDT and CDR2 YNNKEL (reference sequence). This CDR3 has 15 residues.